What follows are 3 T cell receptor beta chains derived from one specimen sequenced in a study of T-cell memory formation after mild COVID-19. TCRdb re-called the 5' RACE reads through MiXCR, storing one row per CDR3 protein. Found here are 450,000 to 650,000 distinct CDR3 sequences, about 22% of them singletons; the top ten hold roughly 8.3%. Sequencing was performed on PBMCs or a T cell subset sorted from them (not recorded which). The receptors were sampled from an adult woman who had mild COVID-19 (a few samples of this study predate the infection). Cell type and time point are not known.

This clonotype was counted between two and nine times. This rearrangement joins TRBV5-1 to TRBJ2-2; no clear D. The CDR3 runs 18 residues. Germline CDR1 is SGHRS and CDR2 is YFSETQ. V was shortened by 1 base and J by 0 bases, with 16 bases between the two germline ends. CDR3 loop: CASSLFSLAEPNTGELFF. CDR3 sequence (DNA): TGCGCCAGCAGCTTGTTTTCATTGGCGGAGCCGAACACCGGGGAGCTGTTTTTT.

This clonotype occurred a few times. V is TRBV4-2 and J is TRBJ2-4, with 7 bases fitting TRBD1. CDR1 is LGHNA, CDR2 YNFKEQ, per germline. This CDR3 has 16 amino acids. V was clipped by 0 bases and J by 6 bases; unmatched bases: 8. CDR3 DNA: TGTGCCAGCAGCCAAGATTTAACAGGGGCTCCAAACATTCAGTACTTC. Amino acid sequence: CASSQDLTGAPNIQYF.

This clonotype showed up just a few times. The rearrangement uses TRBV5-1 and TRBJ2-3; the D gene could be TRBD1 or TRBD2 (5 bases each). CDR1 is SGHRS and CDR2 is YFSETQ in the germline V gene. The CDR3 runs 16 residues. With 4 bases removed from V and 8 bases from J, the gap between germline ends came to 23 bases. CDR3 loop: CASSPLGAGLSVTQYF. CDR3 DNA sequence: TGCGCCAGCAGCCCACTCGGGGCAGGACTCAGCGTTACGCAGTATTTT.